The 13 T cell receptor beta chains presented below share a single source sample, sequenced in a study of CD8 T cell repertoires and HIV-1 epitope variants. Sequencing was performed with immunoSEQ multiplex PCR; in TCRdb, only in-frame clones are kept and a portion is missing. Of about 4,800 clones detected, about 70% appear once; the ten largest clones hold 43%. These receptors' targets are unknown. Specimen: cultured CD8+ T cells derived from PBMCs. These receptor sequences come from a male donor with HIV.

V usage is TRBV19 and J usage is TRBJ2-7; tentatively, D is TRBD1 (6 bases). This CDR3 is 13 amino acids long. The germline CDR1 and CDR2 sequences are LNHDA and SQIVND (reference sequence). Deletions cut 6 bases from V and 3 bases from J, with 12 bases between. Here the CDR3 reads CASSPGDYYEQYF. The CDR3 coding sequence is TGTGCCAGTAGCCCAGGGGATTACTACGAGCAGTACTTC.

The chain has TRBV7-6 and TRBJ2-5; D might be TRBD1 (6 bases). This CDR3 region has 14 residues. Germline CDR1 SGHVS, CDR2 FNYEAQ. V lost 1 base and J 3 bases, leaving 9 bases between the germline ends. CDR3 in amino acids: CASSLDRTEETQYF. In DNA, the CDR3 is TGTGCCAGCAGCTTAGATAGGACAGAAGAGACCCAGTACTTC.

This clone was found once. The chain carries TRBV29-1 and TRBJ1-1, with D possibly being TRBD1 (5 bases). The V end was cut by 6 bases, the J end by 5 bases, with 22 bases between. The CDR3 is made up of 15 amino acids. Germline V gene data show CDR1 as SQVTM and CDR2 as ANQGSEA. The CDR3 protein is CSVPSGAGGVTEAFF. The CDR3 region has the DNA TGCAGCGTCCCGAGCGGGGCAGGAGGGGTAACTGAAGCTTTCTTT.

Only a few counts were recorded for this clone. V is TRBV30 and J is TRBJ2-2; 9 bases align to TRBD2. The trim removed 0 bases at V and 7 bases at J, leaving 0 bases unmatched. Germline loops: CDR1 GTSNPN, CDR2 SVGIG (reference sequence). CDR3 length equals 13 residues. The CDR3 region is CAWSVAGGGELFF. CDR3 bases: TGTGCCTGGAGTGTAGCGGGGGGCGGGGAGCTGTTTTTT.

The genes are TRBV5-6 and TRBJ2-3, with 15 bases that match TRBD2. The V gene end was trimmed by 3 bases and the J gene end by 4 bases; junction bases not matched to a gene: 6. The CDR3 has 17 amino acids. Germline V CDR1 and CDR2: SGHDT, YYEEEE. The chain's CDR3 is CASSSEGLAGGPDTQYF. The CDR3 DNA reads as TGTGCCAGCAGCTCGGAAGGACTAGCGGGAGGGCCAGATACGCAGTATTTT.

This chain connects TRBV6-4 to TRBJ2-7; D is undetermined. Trimming stripped 7 bases from V and 7 bases from J, with 14 bases between. Germline CDR1 is MRHNA and CDR2 is SNTAGT. The CDR3 sequence is 12 residues long. The CDR3 loop is CASTPYPWEQYF. In DNA, the CDR3 is TGTGCCAGCACCCCTTACCCCTGGGAGCAGTACTTC.

This clone was recorded only once. The gene calls are TRBV4-2 and TRBJ2-7; no firm D call. This CDR3 is 15 amino acids long. The V gene lost 6 bases and the J gene lost 0 bases, with 15 bases spanning the gap. CDR1 is LGHNA, CDR2 YNFKEQ, per germline. The CDR3 protein is CASSSQSPSSYEQYF. Here the CDR3 DNA reads TGTGCCAGCAGTTCACAGAGCCCCAGCTCCTACGAGCAGTACTTC.

The V and J genes are TRBV4-3 and TRBJ1-3; D is perhaps TRBD1 (5 bases). The CDR3 length is 17 residues. Germline CDR1 reads LGHNA; CDR2 reads YSLEER. The V end was cut by 4 bases, the J end by 4 bases, with 20 bases between. CDR3 in DNA: TGCGCCAGCAGCCGTAAAGTTACCGGGACCGCGGGAAACACCATATATTTT. Translation: CASSRKVTGTAGNTIYF.

The chain couples TRBV7-3 to TRBJ1-2, with D tentatively TRBD1 (5 bases). This CDR3 has 13 residues. Germline values: CDR1 SGHTA, CDR2 FQGTGA. With 5 bases removed from V and 9 bases from J, the gap between germline ends came to 16 bases. This chain's CDR3 is CASSPGTDWSYTF. The CDR3 nucleotides are TGTGCCAGCAGCCCAGGGACGGACTGGAGCTACACCTTC. The full variable domain, completed using reference TRBV7-3 and TRBJ1-2, is GAGVSQTPSNKVTEKGKYVELRCDPISGHTALYWYRQSLGQGPEFLIYFQGTGAADDSGLPNDRFFAVRPEGSVSTLKIQRTERGDSAVYLCASSPGTDWSYTFGSGTRLTVV.

The chain combines TRBV2 with TRBJ2-1, with a weak D call TRBD2 (5 bases). This CDR3 has 15 residues. The V gene lost 5 bases and the J gene lost 0 bases, with 11 bases spanning the gap. Looked up from germline, CDR1 is SNHLY and CDR2 is FYNNEI. Written as DNA, the CDR3 is TGTGCCAGCAGTCATAGCGTCAGCTCCTACAATGAGCAGTTCTTC. Protein: CASSHSVSSYNEQFF.

The chain couples TRBV27 to TRBJ2-7; 12 nucleotides match TRBD2. Losses at the gene ends were 2 bases for V and 2 bases for J; bases not matched to a gene: 1. CDR1 is MNHEY, CDR2 SMNVEV, per germline (reference sequence). The CDR3 runs to 15 residues. The CDR3 coding sequence is TGTGCCAGCAGTTTAGCTAGCGGGGGGGCCTACGAGCAGTACTTC. This gives the protein CASSLASGGAYEQYF.

There are a few counts of this clone. The chain is built from TRBV5-6 and TRBJ2-7; no clear D gene. Germline lookup yields CDR1 SGHDT and CDR2 YYEEEE. Deletions cut 4 bases from V and 4 bases from J, with 15 bases between. The CDR3 totals 14 residues. The CDR3: CASSDPTKQYEQYF. In nucleotides, the CDR3 is TGTGCCAGCAGCGATCCTACAAAACAGTACGAGCAGTACTTC.

A few counts support this clone. The chain carries TRBV9 and TRBJ2-2; no clear D. CDR3 length: 12 residues. The ends were cut back, 7 bases at V and 3 bases at J, with 7 bases in the middle. The germline V gene encodes CDR1 SGDLS and CDR2 YYNGEE. The CDR3 loop reads CASGQDTGELFF. The DNA for the CDR3 is TGTGCCAGCGGCCAAGACACCGGGGAGCTGTTTTTT.